This TCR beta chain was recovered during a study of T cells after posttransplantation cyclophosphamide. Profiling relied on immunoSEQ multiplex PCR, and the TCRdb table lists in-frame clones only, not all of them. The sample includes approximately 19,000 clones, 85% to 90% seen only once; the top ten take about 2%. Control samples came 1 year after myeloablative marrow transplants with methotrexate plus calcineurin inhibitor. The sequences come from PBMCs, collected around 380 days after allogeneic stem cell transplant with calcineurin inhibitor and methotrexate. The sequence came from a female patient in her 30s who received an allogeneic stem cell transplant from an unrelated donor, was CMV-positive, and had acute and chronic GVHD. Some T cells may be supplied by the graft donor.

The CDR3 loop reads CASSLAVTSRAEQFF. The CDR3 coding sequence is TGTGCCAGCAGCTTAGCCGTGACTAGTCGGGCTGAGCAGTTCTTC. J is TRBJ2-1 and V is TRBV7-2, with D tentatively TRBD2 (6 bases). The V gene's germline CDR1 is SGHTA and CDR2 FQGNSA. Trimming took off 0 bases at V and 9 bases at J, with 15 bases between the two ends. There are 15 residues in the CDR3.